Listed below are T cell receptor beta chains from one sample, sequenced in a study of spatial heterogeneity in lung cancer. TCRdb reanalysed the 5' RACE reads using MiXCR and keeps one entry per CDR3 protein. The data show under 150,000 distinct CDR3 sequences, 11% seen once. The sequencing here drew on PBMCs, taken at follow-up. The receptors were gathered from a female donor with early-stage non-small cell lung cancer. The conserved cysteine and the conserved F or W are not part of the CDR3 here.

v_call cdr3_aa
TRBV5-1 ASSLGQGIDGYT
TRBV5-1 ASSLEWGNPFTDTQY
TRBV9 ASSEAGGAYNEQF
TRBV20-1 SARAGIAGGTVTSNEQF
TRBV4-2 ASSPLRGSSYNEQF
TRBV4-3 ASSQALTNYNEQF
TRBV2 ASSERATDTQY
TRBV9 ASTSGLAYNEQF
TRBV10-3 AIKSASGSTDTQY
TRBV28 ASSPNRDRAPRSYEQY
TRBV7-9 ASSAALGEAF
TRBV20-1 SARGLAVGELF
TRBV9 ASSVDGHDQPQH
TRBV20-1 SASWSVTSNQPQH
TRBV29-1 SVVGQGLGTQY
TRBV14 ASSQGLAPPDTQY
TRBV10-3 AISVQGARTEAF
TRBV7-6 VPSGLADTYEQY
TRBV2 ASSDGAISGSGELF
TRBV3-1 ASSLSLGGLKYEQF
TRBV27 ASSLSATGGNQPQH
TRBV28 ASSSIRDTGYT
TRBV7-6 ASSLAVTGELF
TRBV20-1 SAREDPYEQY
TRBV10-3 AINPGLSYEQY
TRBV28 ASAYNSPLH
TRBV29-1 SVDGIQGANTEAF